The 13 T cell receptor beta chains presented below share a single source sample, sequenced in a study of identical twins. TCRdb re-analysed the 5' RACE reads in MiXCR, keeping a single row per CDR3 protein. The sample carries roughly 350,000 distinct CDR3 sequences, about 12% recorded once. These data were likewise used in another study, on yellow fever vaccine responses in identical twins.

Sequencing was carried out using CD8+ T cells sorted from blood. These receptors were taken from a woman aged 18-29 years in good health.

This clonotype occurred many times. This chain connects TRBV7-9 to TRBJ2-2, with D perhaps matching TRBD2 (6 bases). The V end was cut by 4 bases, the J end by 1 base, with 10 bases between. Germline assignment: CDR1 SEHNR and CDR2 FQNEAQ (reference sequence). The CDR3 contains 15 residues. CDR3 region: CASSSEGRNTGELFF. CDR3 nucleotides: TGTGCCAGCAGCTCGGAGGGACGGAACACCGGGGAGCTGTTTTTT. Full variable domain (missing parts from reference TRBV7-9 and TRBJ2-2): DTGVSQNPRHKITKRGQNVTFRCDPISEHNRLYWYRQTLGQGPEFLTYFQNEAQLEKSRLLSDRFSAERPKGSFSTLEIQRTEQGDSAMYLCASSSEGRNTGELFFGEGSRLTVL.

The gene calls are TRBV7-9 and TRBJ1-1; D ambiguous. The CDR3 contains 13 residues. Trimming took off 1 base at V and 3 bases at J, with 6 bases between the two ends. Germline loops: CDR1 SEHNR, CDR2 FQNEAQ (reference sequence). CDR3 region: CASSLGIYTEAFF. DNA for the CDR3: TGTGCCAGCAGCTTAGGGATTTACACTGAAGCTTTCTTT.

This clonotype was seen ten or more times. The chain joins TRBV5-6 to TRBJ1-6, with D unclear. Germline-derived CDR1 and CDR2 are SGHDT and YYEEEE. CDR3 length equals 17 residues. The V end lost 4 bases, the J end lost 0 bases, and 14 bases lay between the germline ends. The CDR3 bases are TGTGCCAGCAGCCCGGGTCTGGAAAACTCCTATAATTCACCCCTCCACTTT. This encodes CASSPGLENSYNSPLHF.

This clonotype was recorded many times. The rearrangement links TRBV12-3 or TRBV12-4 to TRBJ2-2; D is uncertain. CDR3 length equals 14 residues. The V end was cut by 8 bases, the J end by 0 bases, with 10 bases between. Written as DNA, the CDR3 is TGTGCCAGCCTCGGACGTCCGAACACCGGGGAGCTGTTTTTT. The encoded protein is CASLGRPNTGELFF.

This clonotype occurred many times. This rearrangement joins TRBV6-2 or TRBV6-3 to TRBJ1-1; a weak D match, TRBD1 (5 bases). V was trimmed by 4 bases and J by 0 bases, leaving 9 bases between them. The CDR3 loop spans 14 amino acids. Germline values: CDR1 MNHEY, CDR2 SVGEGT. The CDR3 sequence: CASSSLTVNTEAFF. The DNA of the CDR3 is TGTGCCAGCAGTTCCCTGACAGTGAACACTGAAGCTTTCTTT.

J is TRBJ2-1 and V is TRBV2; the D is unclear. Germline V gives CDR1 SNHLY, CDR2 FYNNEI. V lost 6 bases and J lost 6, with 12 bases in between. The CDR3 is made up of 13 amino acids. The DNA for the CDR3 is TGTGCCAGCAGCGCTACCGCATTCAATGAGCAGTTCTTC. This translates into CASSATAFNEQFF.

This chain uses TRBV12-3 or TRBV12-4 with TRBJ2-2; 7 bases line up with TRBD2. V lost 3 bases, J lost 2 bases, and 6 bases stayed unmatched. The CDR3 length is 16 residues. CDR3 sequence reads: CASSFEAGVNTGELFF. CDR3 nucleotides: TGTGCCAGCAGTTTTGAGGCGGGAGTAAACACCGGGGAGCTGTTTTTT.

This clonotype came up many times. V and J are TRBV29-1 and TRBJ2-1, with 13 bases identical to TRBD2. This CDR3 region has 17 residues. V gave up 0 bases and J gave up 9 bases; unmatched junction bases: 11. CDR1 is SQVTM and CDR2 is ANQGSEA in the germline V gene. DNA for the CDR3: TGCAGCGTTGAAGATCTTCATACTAGCGGGAGGGCCAGTGAGCAGTTCTTC. Residues: CSVEDLHTSGRASEQFF.

V and J are TRBV5-8 and TRBJ2-3; no clear D. Per germline, CDR1 SGHTS and CDR2 YDEGEE. Trimming left V 3 bases short and J 7 bases short, with 9 bases between. The CDR3 loop spans 12 amino acids. CDR3 protein: CASSWYRYTQYF. CDR3 nucleotides: TGTGCCAGCAGCTGGTATCGGTATACGCAGTATTTT.

The rearrangement links TRBV13 to TRBJ2-3, with 9 bases lining up with TRBD2. J was trimmed by 1 base and V by 11 bases; bases with no gene match: 7. This CDR3 region has 14 residues. Germline CDR1 and CDR2: PRHDT and FYEKMQ (reference sequence). In DNA, the CDR3 is TGTGCCGCAGCAGCGGGGGGTGGCACAGATACGCAGTATTTT. It yields the protein CAAAAGGGTDTQYF.

This clonotype was counted between two and nine times. The chain joins TRBV7-8 to TRBJ1-5, with D perhaps matching TRBD1 (5 bases). Germline V gene lookup returns CDR1 SGHVS and CDR2 FQNEAQ. V dropped 1 base and J dropped 4 bases, with 8 bases sitting between them. This CDR3 is 14 amino acids long. In nucleotides, the CDR3 is TGTGCCAGCAGCTTAGAGGCAGGGAATCAGCCCCAGCATTTT. It is translated as CASSLEAGNQPQHF.

This chain links TRBV12-3 or TRBV12-4 with TRBJ2-3, with TRBD1 matching over 10 bases. The CDR3 runs to 18 residues. V lost 7 bases to trimming and J lost 0 bases; unmatched junction nucleotides: 13. The CDR3 DNA reads TGTGCCAGCATCCGCCGGGACAGGGGAATCCGGAGCACAGATACGCAGTATTTT. Amino acids: CASIRRDRGIRSTDTQYF.

The rearrangement uses TRBV19 and TRBJ2-1; unclear D gene. The length of the CDR3 is 16 residues. The V end was cut by 5 bases, the J end by 0 bases, with 14 bases between. Germline lookup yields CDR1 LNHDA and CDR2 SQIVND (reference sequence). This CDR3 reads CASSPPDESSYNEQFF. CDR3 sequence (DNA): TGTGCCAGTAGTCCTCCCGACGAGAGCTCCTACAATGAGCAGTTCTTC.